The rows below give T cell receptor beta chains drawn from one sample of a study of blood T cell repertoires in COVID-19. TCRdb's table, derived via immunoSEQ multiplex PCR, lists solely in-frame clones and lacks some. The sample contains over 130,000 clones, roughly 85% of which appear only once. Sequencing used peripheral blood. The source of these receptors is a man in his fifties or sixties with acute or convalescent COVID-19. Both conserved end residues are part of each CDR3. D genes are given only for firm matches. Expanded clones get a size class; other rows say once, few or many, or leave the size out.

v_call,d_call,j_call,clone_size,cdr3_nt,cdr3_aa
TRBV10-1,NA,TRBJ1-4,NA,TGCGCCAGCAGTGAGGGGGGGACAACTAATGAAAAACTGTTTTTT,CASSEGGTTNEKLFF
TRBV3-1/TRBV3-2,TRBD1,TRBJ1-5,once,TGTGCCAGCAGCGCAGGGGGTGCCCGTAGCAATCAGCCCCAGCATTTT,CASSAGGARSNQPQHF
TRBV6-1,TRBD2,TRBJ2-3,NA,TGTGCCAGCAGTGAAGCGGGAGGGCCTTCTTCCACGCAGTATTTT,CASSEAGGPSSTQYF
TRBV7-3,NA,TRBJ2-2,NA,TGTGCCAGCAGCTTAACTCCGGCCGGGGAGCTGTTTTTT,CASSLTPAGELFF
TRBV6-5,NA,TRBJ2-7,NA,TGTGCCAGCAGTTATTCGGACACCACCTACGAGCAGTACTTC,CASSYSDTTYEQYF
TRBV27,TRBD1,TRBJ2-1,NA,TGTGCCAGCAGCTCCACCGGGACAGGGCCTCGGGAGCAGTTCTTC,CASSSTGTGPREQFF
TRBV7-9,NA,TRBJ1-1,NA,TGTGCCAGCAGCCGGGTATCGCCTGAAGCTTTCTTT,CASSRVSPEAFF
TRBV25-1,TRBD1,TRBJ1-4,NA,TGTGCCAGCAGTGAAAGCGTCAGACAGGGCTTAAGTGAAAAACTGTTTTTT,CASSESVRQGLSEKLFF
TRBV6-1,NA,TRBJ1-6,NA,TGTGCCAGCAGTGAAAGCTATAGCTCAAATTCACCCCTCCACTTT,CASSESYSSNSPLHF
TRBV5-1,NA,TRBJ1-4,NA,TGCGCCAGCAGCTTGGACAGGAAAAATGAAAAACTGTTTTTT,CASSLDRKNEKLFF
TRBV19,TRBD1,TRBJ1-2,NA,TGTGCCAGTAGCATAGGACAGGGAAAATATGGCTACACCTTC,CASSIGQGKYGYTF
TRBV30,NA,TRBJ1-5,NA,TGTGCCTGGAGTTCCCTTGGACGACAGGCTAATCAGCCCCAGCATTTT,CAWSSLGRQANQPQHF
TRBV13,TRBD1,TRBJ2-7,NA,TGTGCCAGCAGCCTCGGGACAGAAAGCTACGAGCAGTACTTC,CASSLGTESYEQYF
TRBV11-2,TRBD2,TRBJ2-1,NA,TGTGCCAGCAGCTTAGGTAGCGGGGGAATTATATCATACAATGAGCAGTTCTTC,CASSLGSGGIISYNEQFF
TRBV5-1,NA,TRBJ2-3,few,TGCGCCAGCAGCTTGGCCGCAGCAGATACGCAGTATTTT,CASSLAAADTQYF
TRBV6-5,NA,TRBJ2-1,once,TGTGCCAGCAGTTACTCAGGCAGGGGGCAGTTCTTC,CASSYSGRGQFF
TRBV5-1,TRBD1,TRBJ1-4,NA,TGCGCCAGCAGCGCGACCCGACAGGGAAATGAAAAACTGTTTTTT,CASSATRQGNEKLFF
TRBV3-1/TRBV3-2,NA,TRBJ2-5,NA,TGTGCCAGCAGCCAAGCCGGAGAGACCCAGTACTTC,CASSQAGETQYF
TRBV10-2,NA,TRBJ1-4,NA,TGCGCCAGCAGTGATCCCCCGGGGGCAACTAATGAAAAACTGTTTTTT,CASSDPPGATNEKLFF
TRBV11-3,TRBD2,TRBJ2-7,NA,TGTGCCAGCAGCTTCCCTGGACTAGCGGGCTCCTACGAGCAGTACTTC,CASSFPGLAGSYEQYF
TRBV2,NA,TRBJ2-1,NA,TGTGCCTCTCACGGCGGAAGCTCCTACAATGAGCAGTTCTTC,CASHGGSSYNEQFF
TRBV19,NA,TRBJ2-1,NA,TGTGCCAGTAGTATAAGACTAGGAAATGAGCAGTTCTTC,CASSIRLGNEQFF
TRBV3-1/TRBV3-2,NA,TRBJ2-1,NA,TGTGCCAGCAGCCAAGTGGGGGGCTCCTACAATGAGCAGTTCTTC,CASSQVGGSYNEQFF
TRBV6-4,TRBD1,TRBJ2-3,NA,TGTGCCAGCAGTGAACAGGGGGCGGATACGCAGTATTTT,CASSEQGADTQYF
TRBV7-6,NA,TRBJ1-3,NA,TGTGCCAGCAGCTTAGGGGGCGCCCCCGGAAACACCATATATTTT,CASSLGGAPGNTIYF
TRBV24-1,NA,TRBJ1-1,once,TGTGCCACCATCAATTCTCGGGTTCCAAGGTACACTGAAGCTTTCTTT,CATINSRVPRYTEAFF
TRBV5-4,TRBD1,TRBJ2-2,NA,TGTGCCAGCAGCTCCTCCCGGGACAGGGTCACCGGGGAGCTGTTTTTT,CASSSSRDRVTGELFF
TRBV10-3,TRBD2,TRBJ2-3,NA,TGTGCCATCAGTGACCGGCTAGCGGGGGGACCCACAGATACGCAGTATTTT,CAISDRLAGGPTDTQYF
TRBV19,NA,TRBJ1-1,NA,TGTGCCAGTAGTGTTGTTGCGGCACATTTGAACACTGAAGCTTTCTTT,CASSVVAAHLNTEAFF
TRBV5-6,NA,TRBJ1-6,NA,TGTGCCAGCAGCCCGCAGGGTCACAATTCACCCCTCCACTTT,CASSPQGHNSPLHF
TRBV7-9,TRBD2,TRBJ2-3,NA,TGTGCCAGCAGCTTATCGGGGGGGGCAGATACGCAGTATTTT,CASSLSGGADTQYF
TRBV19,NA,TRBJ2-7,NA,TGTGCCAGTAGTATGGTGGGGGGCTACGAGCAGTACTTC,CASSMVGGYEQYF
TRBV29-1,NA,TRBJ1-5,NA,TGCAGCGTTGCTGGGCATTCAAATCAGCCCCAGCATTTT,CSVAGHSNQPQHF
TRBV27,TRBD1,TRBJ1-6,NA,TGTGCCAGCAGTTGGGCAGGGGGCAATTCACCCCTCCACTTT,CASSWAGGNSPLHF
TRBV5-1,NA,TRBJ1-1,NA,TGCGCCAGCAGCTCAGACCGACAGGCGGCGGGCACTGAAGCTTTCTTT,CASSSDRQAAGTEAFF
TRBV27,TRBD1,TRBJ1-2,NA,TGTGCCAGCAGTCTCCGGGACAGGGGACATGGCTACACCTTC,CASSLRDRGHGYTF
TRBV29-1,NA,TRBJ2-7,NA,TGCAGCGTAGGGGGGGCCTACGAGCAGTACTTC,CSVGGAYEQYF
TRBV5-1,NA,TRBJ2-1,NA,TGCGCCAGCAGCTTGAGCCTGTCGAATGAGCAGTTCTTC,CASSLSLSNEQFF
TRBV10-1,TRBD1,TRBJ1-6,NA,TGCGCCAGCAGTGAGGGACAGGAGAATTCACCCCTCCACTTT,CASSEGQENSPLHF
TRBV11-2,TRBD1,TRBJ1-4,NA,TGTGCCAGCAGCAAAAAGACAGGGTTAAGTGAAAAACTGTTTTTT,CASSKKTGLSEKLFF
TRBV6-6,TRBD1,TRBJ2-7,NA,TGTGCCAGCAGTTATGGGACAGCCGAGCAGTACTTC,CASSYGTAEQYF
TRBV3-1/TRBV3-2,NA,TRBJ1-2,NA,TGTGCCAGCAGCCGGGACTTCAGGGACGGCTACACCTTC,CASSRDFRDGYTF
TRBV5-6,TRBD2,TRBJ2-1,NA,TGTGCCAGCAGCTACACTAGCGGGGGCTTGAGCGATGAGCAGTTCTTC,CASSYTSGGLSDEQFF
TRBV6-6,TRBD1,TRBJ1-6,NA,TGTGCCAGCAGTTACCAGACAGGGGTGAATTCACCCCTCCACTTT,CASSYQTGVNSPLHF
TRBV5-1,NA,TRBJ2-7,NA,TGCGCCAGCAGCCCGGGGGACCGAACCTCCTACGAGCAGTACTTC,CASSPGDRTSYEQYF
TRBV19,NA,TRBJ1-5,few,TGTGCCAGTAGTATACAGGGCTGGCAGCCCCAGCATTTT,CASSIQGWQPQHF
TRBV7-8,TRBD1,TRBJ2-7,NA,TGTGCCAGCAGCCCGCAACCTCTTCAGGGGGTCGAGCAGTACTTC,CASSPQPLQGVEQYF
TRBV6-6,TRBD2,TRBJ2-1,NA,TGTGCCAGCAGTTACCCCAGGACTAGCGGGAGCCATGAGCAGTTCTTC,CASSYPRTSGSHEQFF
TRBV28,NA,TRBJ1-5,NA,TGTGCCAGCAGTTCAGGCAGGGGCCAAGGAAGCAATCAGCCCCAGCATTTT,CASSSGRGQGSNQPQHF
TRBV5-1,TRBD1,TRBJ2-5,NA,TGCGCCAGCAGCTCGAGGACAGGGGTGGAGACCCAGTACTTC,CASSSRTGVETQYF
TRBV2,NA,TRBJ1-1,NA,TGTGCCAGCCTCCTTGTGGCCTTCGGGATACCTGAAGCTTTCTTT,CASLLVAFGIPEAFF
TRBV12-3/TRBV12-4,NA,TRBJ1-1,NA,TGTGCCAGCACCTCAGGGATTTACACTGAAGCTTTCTTT,CASTSGIYTEAFF
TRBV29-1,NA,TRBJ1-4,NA,TGCAGCGTTGGTGCAGGGGCGGGAAAACTGTTTTTT,CSVGAGAGKLFF